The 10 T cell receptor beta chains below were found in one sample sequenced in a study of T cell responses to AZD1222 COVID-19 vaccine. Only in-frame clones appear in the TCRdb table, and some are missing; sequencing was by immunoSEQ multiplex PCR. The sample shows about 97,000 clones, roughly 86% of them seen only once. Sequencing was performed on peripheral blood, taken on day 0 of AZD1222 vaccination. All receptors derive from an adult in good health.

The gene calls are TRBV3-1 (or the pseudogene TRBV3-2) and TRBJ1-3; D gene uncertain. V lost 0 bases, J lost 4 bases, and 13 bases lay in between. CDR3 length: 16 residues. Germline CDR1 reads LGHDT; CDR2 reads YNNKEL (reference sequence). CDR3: CASSQEWTFGGNTIYF. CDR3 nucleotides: TGTGCCAGCAGCCAAGAGTGGACGTTCGGGGGAAACACCATATATTTT.

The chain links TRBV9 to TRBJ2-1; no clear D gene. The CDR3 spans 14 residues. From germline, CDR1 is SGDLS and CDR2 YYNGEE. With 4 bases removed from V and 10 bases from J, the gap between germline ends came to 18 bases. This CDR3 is CASSPMISGHEQFF. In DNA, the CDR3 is TGTGCCAGCAGCCCCATGATTTCGGGTCACGAGCAGTTCTTC.

The CDR3 spells CASGVGTSGEQFF. The CDR3 DNA is TGTGCTAGTGGTGTCGGGACTAGTGGTGAGCAGTTCTTC. This chain uses TRBV12-5 with TRBJ2-1; 8 nucleotides agree with TRBD2. J gave up 9 bases and V 5 bases, and 6 bases lay outside the gene matches. The CDR3 contains 13 residues. Germline CDR1 LGHNT, CDR2 FRNRAP.

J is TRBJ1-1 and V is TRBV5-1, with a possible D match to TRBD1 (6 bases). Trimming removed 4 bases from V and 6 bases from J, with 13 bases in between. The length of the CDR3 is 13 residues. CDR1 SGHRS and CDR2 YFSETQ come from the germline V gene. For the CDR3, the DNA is TGCGCCAGCAGCGCCAACCAGGGGTCTGAAGCTTTCTTT. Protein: CASSANQGSEAFF. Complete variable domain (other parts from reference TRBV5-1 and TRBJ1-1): KAGVTQTPRYLIKTRGQQVTLSCSPISGHRSVSWYQQTPGQGLQFLFEYFSETQRNKGNFPGRFSGRQFSNSRSEMNVSTLELGDSALYLCASSANQGSEAFFGQGTRLTVV.

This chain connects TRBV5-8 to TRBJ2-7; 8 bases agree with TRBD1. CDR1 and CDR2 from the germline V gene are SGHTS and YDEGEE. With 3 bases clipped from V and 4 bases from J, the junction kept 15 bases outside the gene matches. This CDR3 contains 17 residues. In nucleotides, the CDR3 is TGTGCCAGCAGCTCCAGAATACAGGGGGATAGCCTTTACGAGCAGTACTTC. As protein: CASSSRIQGDSLYEQYF.

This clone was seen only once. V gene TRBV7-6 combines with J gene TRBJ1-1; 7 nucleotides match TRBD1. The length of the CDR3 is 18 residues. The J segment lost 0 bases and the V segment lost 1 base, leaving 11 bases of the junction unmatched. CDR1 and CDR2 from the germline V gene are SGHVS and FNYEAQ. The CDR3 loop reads CASSLGPNRGILNTEAFF. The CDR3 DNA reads TGTGCCAGCAGCTTAGGCCCCAACAGGGGTATATTGAACACTGAAGCTTTCTTT.

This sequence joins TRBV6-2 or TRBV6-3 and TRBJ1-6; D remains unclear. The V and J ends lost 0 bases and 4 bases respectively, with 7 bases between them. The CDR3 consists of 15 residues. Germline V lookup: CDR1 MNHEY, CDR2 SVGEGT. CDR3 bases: TGTGCCAGCAGTTACTCGAAAGCGTATAATTCACCCCTCCACTTT. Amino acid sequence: CASSYSKAYNSPLHF.

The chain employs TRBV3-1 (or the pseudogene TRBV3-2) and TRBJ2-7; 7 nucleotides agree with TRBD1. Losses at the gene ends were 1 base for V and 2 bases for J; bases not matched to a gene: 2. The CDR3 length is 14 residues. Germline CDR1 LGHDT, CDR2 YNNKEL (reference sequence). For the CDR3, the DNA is TGTGCCAGCAGCCAAGGACAGGGACCCTACGAGCAGTACTTC. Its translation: CASSQGQGPYEQYF.

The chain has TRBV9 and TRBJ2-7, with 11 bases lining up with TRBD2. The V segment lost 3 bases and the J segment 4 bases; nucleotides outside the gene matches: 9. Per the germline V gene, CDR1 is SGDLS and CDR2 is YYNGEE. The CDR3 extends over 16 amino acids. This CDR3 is CASSELAGDRLYEQYF. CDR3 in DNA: TGTGCCAGCAGCGAACTAGCGGGAGATCGGTTATACGAGCAGTACTTC.

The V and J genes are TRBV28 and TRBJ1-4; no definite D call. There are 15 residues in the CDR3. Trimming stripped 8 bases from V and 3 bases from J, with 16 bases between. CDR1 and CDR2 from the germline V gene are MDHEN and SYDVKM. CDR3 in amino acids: CASHQVGNANEKLFF. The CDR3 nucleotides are TGTGCCAGCCACCAGGTGGGGAACGCTAATGAAAAACTGTTTTTT.